This entry describes one T cell receptor (beta chain). The antigen remains undetermined. The data were taken from a study of T cell responses to AZD1222 COVID-19 vaccine. This table comes from immunoSEQ multiplex PCR, and its TCRdb copy is limited to in-frame clones, with some not included. The sample lists 150,000 to 200,000 clones; around nine tenths were seen once. Germline V gives CDR1 SGHNT, CDR2 YYREEE (reference sequence). The ends lost 4 bases at V and 4 bases at J; junction bases unmatched: 13. There are 17 residues in the CDR3. Whole-study findings and limits: Of the AZD1222 recipients, only 5 or 6 were seropositive at baseline. Spike as a whole was targeted by vaccine-associated CD4 TCRs, dominant at 160-218 and 743-854. The donor cohort was predominantly white British with a female majority, and clonal diversity may have been underestimated.

The rearrangement uses TRBV5-4 and TRBJ1-2; 10 bases fit TRBD1. This specimen consisted of peripheral blood, obtained 28 days after the second AZD1222 dose. This TCR was sampled from an adult who received the AZD1222 COVID-19 vaccine. CDR3: CASSVDRGRGESYGYTF. CDR3 DNA sequence: TGTGCCAGCAGCGTAGACAGGGGGCGGGGTGAGAGCTATGGCTACACCTTC.